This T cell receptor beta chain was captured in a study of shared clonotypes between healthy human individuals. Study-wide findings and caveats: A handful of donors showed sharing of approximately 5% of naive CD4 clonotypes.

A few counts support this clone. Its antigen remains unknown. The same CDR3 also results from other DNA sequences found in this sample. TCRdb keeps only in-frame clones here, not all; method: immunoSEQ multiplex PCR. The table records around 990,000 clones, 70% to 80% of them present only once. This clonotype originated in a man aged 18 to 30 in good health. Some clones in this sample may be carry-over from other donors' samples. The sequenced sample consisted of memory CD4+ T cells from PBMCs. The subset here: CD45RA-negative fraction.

CDR3 coding DNA: TGTGCCAGCAGCCCCGGGACAGGGTATGGCTACACCTTC. It translates to CASSPGTGYGYTF. The gene calls are TRBV5-6 and TRBJ1-2; 9 bases fit TRBD1. This CDR3 region has 13 residues. Germline-derived CDR1 and CDR2 are SGHDT and YYEEEE. With V trimmed by 4 bases and J by 5 bases, 3 bases remained unmatched.